Below are 4 T cell receptor beta chains sequenced from a single sample in a study of CD8+ T cells in alopecia areata. Sequencing templates came from extracted RNA that was reverse transcribed into cDNA. TCRdb's table, derived via immunoSEQ multiplex PCR, lists solely in-frame clones and lacks some. The sample has around 29,000 clones; 62% are singletons. Specimen: NKG2D-high CD8+ T cells sorted from blood. The receptor source for this set is a human donor with alopecia areata.

This chain uses TRBV30 with TRBJ2-7, with TRBD1 identical over 9 bases. After removal of 4 bases from V and 5 bases from J, the junction contained 9 bases not matched to a gene. CDR1 is GTSNPN and CDR2 is SVGIG in the germline V gene (reference sequence). This CDR3 is built from 14 residues. This CDR3 reads CAWNIGTGINEQYF. CDR3 in DNA: TGTGCCTGGAATATAGGGACAGGGATCAACGAGCAGTACTTC.

The chain combines TRBV9 with TRBJ2-7, with TRBD1 as a possible D gene (5 bases). This CDR3 has 13 residues. Germline values: CDR1 SGDLS, CDR2 YYNGEE. The V end was cut by 2 bases, the J end by 3 bases, with 9 bases between. CDR3 sequence: CASSVRVDYEQYF. The CDR3 coding sequence is TGTGCCAGCAGCGTCAGGGTAGACTACGAGCAGTACTTC.

The V and J genes are TRBV7-9 and TRBJ2-3; 12 bases align to TRBD2. Germline V gene lookup returns CDR1 SEHNR and CDR2 FQNEAQ (reference sequence). There are 18 residues in the CDR3. V lost 6 bases and J lost 0; bases outside the gene matches: 10. The CDR3 nucleotides read TGTGCCAGCAGTTCACCGGGACTAGCGGGTTTTAGCACAGATACGCAGTATTTT. This sequence encodes CASSSPGLAGFSTDTQYF. Full variable domain (remainder filled in from reference TRBV7-9 and TRBJ2-3): DTGVSQNPRHKITKRGQNVTFRCDPISEHNRLYWYRQTLGQGPEFLTYFQNEAQLEKSRLLSDRFSAERPKGSFSTLEIQRTEQGDSAMYLCASSSPGLAGFSTDTQYFGPGTRLTVL.

The J gene is TRBJ2-7, the V gene TRBV18, with D maybe TRBD2 (6 bases). The V gene lost 0 bases and the J gene lost 1 base, with 16 bases spanning the gap. The CDR3 totals 17 residues. From germline, CDR1 is KGHSH and CDR2 LQKENI. The CDR3 sequence: CASSPPVGGSRSYEQYF. In DNA, the CDR3 is TGTGCCAGCTCACCACCGGTAGGAGGGAGTCGGTCCTACGAGCAGTACTTC. Filled out from reference TRBV18 and TRBJ2-7, the complete variable domain reads NAGVMQNPRHLVRRRGQEARLRCSPMKGHSHVYWYRQLPEEGLKFMVYLQKENIIDESGMPKERFSAEFPKEGPSILRIQQVVRGDSAAYFCASSPPVGGSRSYEQYFGPGTRLTVT.